This T cell receptor (beta chain) was recorded in a study of T-cell memory formation after mild COVID-19. From the 5' RACE reads, TCRdb called clonotypes with MiXCR, one entry per CDR3 protein. The table has about 320,000 distinct CDR3 sequences, roughly an eighth seen once. The germline V gene encodes CDR1 MGHRA and CDR2 YSYEKL. The junction had 20 bases not matched to a gene; V was cut back by 0 bases and J by 8 bases. The CDR3 covers 19 residues. This clonotype was observed once. The sample was PBMCs or a T cell subset sorted from them (not recorded which). J is TRBJ1-2 and V is TRBV4-1, with 8 bases lining up with TRBD1. This receptor was obtained from a man between 18 and 35 years old who had mild COVID-19 (a few samples of this study predate the infection). Cell type and time point are not known. This CDR3 reads CASSQDWTTNRGRVGGYTF. The CDR3 nucleotides read TGCGCCAGCAGCCAAGATTGGACGACTAACAGGGGGAGGGTCGGCGGCTACACCTTC.